This T cell receptor beta chain was obtained from a study of blood T cell repertoires in COVID-19. The CDR3 contains 13 residues. The trim removed 1 base at V and 7 bases at J, leaving 3 bases unmatched. CDR1 is GTSNPN and CDR2 is SVGIG in the germline V gene (reference sequence). Sequencing used immunoSEQ multiplex PCR; TCRdb keeps in-frame clones, though not all of them. Here the sample spans over 90,000 clones, about four fifths being singletons. This TCR came from a man in his forties or fifties with active or convalescent COVID-19. The material sequenced was peripheral blood. V is TRBV30 and J is TRBJ1-4; 7 bases agree with TRBD1. CDR3 bases: TGTGCCTGGAGTGCAGGGGGGCGTGAAAAACTGTTTTTT. Translated: CAWSAGGREKLFF.